The rows below give T cell receptor beta chains drawn from one sample of a study of blood T cell repertoires in COVID-19. Clones were sequenced by immunoSEQ multiplex PCR, and TCRdb holds only the in-frame ones, with some missing. This table has about 80,000 clones, under 90% appearing once. The sample comprised peripheral blood. The receptor source for this set is a human donor in a cohort sampled during active COVID-19. Each CDR3 is given with its conserved first and last residue. The D gene is left open where the match is weak. Only some rows state a clone size, as once, few, many or a class for expanded clones.

.	.	TRBV10-3	TRBJ1-5	TGTGCCATCAGTGATAGCGTTATTGGGGGCAATCAGCCCCAGCATTTT	CAISDSVIGGNQPQHF
TRBD1	few	TRBV4-1	TRBJ1-1	TGCGCCAGCAGCCAAGTGGGGACAGGGGACACTGAAGCTTTCTTT	CASSQVGTGDTEAFF
TRBD1	.	TRBV28	TRBJ1-5	TGTGCCAGCAGTCGCTCCGGGACAGGGTTCAAGCAGCCCCAGCATTTT	CASSRSGTGFKQPQHF
.	.	TRBV18	TRBJ1-2	TGTGCCAGCTCACGCTTAGAAGGGGTACCCTATGGCTACACCTTC	CASSRLEGVPYGYTF
.	.	TRBV5-1	TRBJ1-2	TGCGCCAGCAGCTTGCTGTCTAACTATGGCTACACCTTC	CASSLLSNYGYTF
TRBD1	.	TRBV9	TRBJ2-3	TGTGCCAGCAGCGTAGGGACAGGGGGTTTGGCGGGGGCCGGACTGGGATTTCTAGATACGCAGTATTTT	CASSVGTGGLAGAGLGFLDTQYF
TRBD2	.	TRBV27	TRBJ2-2	TGTGCCAGCAATAGACTAGCAGGCACCGGGGAGCTGTTTTTT	CASNRLAGTGELFF
TRBD1	.	TRBV6-5	TRBJ2-7	TGTGCCAGCAGGTCCGGGACAGGAGGGTACGAGCAGTACTTC	CASRSGTGGYEQYF
TRBD2	many	TRBV5-1	TRBJ2-2	TGCGCCAGCAGCTCCCTTTTTGGGGGACTAGCTCGAGGTACCGGGGAGCTGTTTTTT	CASSSLFGGLARGTGELFF
.	.	TRBV6-4	TRBJ2-1	TGTGCCAGCAGTGACCCCACTTCGCCTGAGCAGTTCTTC	CASSDPTSPEQFF
.	.	TRBV10-3	TRBJ2-7	TGTGCCATCAGTGATCTCTCCTACGAGCAGTACTTC	CAISDLSYEQYF
TRBD2	.	TRBV5-4	TRBJ2-6	TGTGCCAGCAGCTGGCGGGGGTCTGGGGCCAACGTCCTGACTTTC	CASSWRGSGANVLTF
.	.	TRBV9	TRBJ1-2	TGTGCCAGCAGCGTAGGACAGGATGTGGGCTACACCTTC	CASSVGQDVGYTF
TRBD2	.	TRBV6-5	TRBJ2-5	TGTGCCAGCAGCCCGGCTAGCGGCTTACAAGAGACCCAGTACTTC	CASSPASGLQETQYF
.	.	TRBV19	TRBJ1-1	TGTGCCAGTAGTATGTCCGGGGGACTGAGCACTGAAGCTTTCTTT	CASSMSGGLSTEAFF
.	once	TRBV5-1	TRBJ2-5	TGCGCCAGCAGCTTAGGGGAAGAGACCCAGTACTTC	CASSLGEETQYF
.	.	TRBV6-4	TRBJ1-2	TGTGCCAGCAGAGCCGGGACTGCCTTTGGCTACACCTTC	CASRAGTAFGYTF
TRBD1	.	TRBV20-1	TRBJ1-1	TGCAGTGCGAGTGGGACAGGGTTTTCTGAAGCTTTCTTT	CSASGTGFSEAFF
TRBD1	few	TRBV2	TRBJ1-5	TGTGCCAGCAGTAAGAGGGACAGGGTGGTGAGATATCAGCCCCAGCATTTT	CASSKRDRVVRYQPQHF
.	.	TRBV7-8	TRBJ1-4	TGTGCCAGCAGCTTAGTGGGAGGGGGGCGCGGAGGAGAAAAACTGTTTTTT	CASSLVGGGRGGEKLFF
.	.	TRBV20-1	TRBJ2-7	TGCAGTGCTAGGTCAGGGTTCGAGCAGTACTTC	CSARSGFEQYF
.	.	TRBV6-5	TRBJ2-7	TGTGCCAGCAGTTTAATAGGGGGCGAGCAGTACTTC	CASSLIGGEQYF